This is a list of T cell receptor beta chains from one sample in a study of read filtering for tumor transcriptome and immune sequencing. TCRdb re-called the reads through MiXCR, storing one row per CDR3 protein. In the table there are about 39,000 distinct CDR3 sequences, around 15% of which are singletons. The specimen sequenced was a population of CD138-negative cells sorted from bone marrow. These receptors were obtained from a donor older than 35 with multiple myeloma. The CDR3 runs from the conserved cysteine through the conserved F or W. The D gene is left open where the match is weak. Size values are once, few and many counts, or a class for expanded clones, and some rows have none.

V gene,D gene,J gene,clone size,CDR3 DNA,CDR3 protein
TRBV7-6,-,TRBJ2-7,many,TGTGCCAGCAGCTCCCTTCGAGGGGCGATTCCCCACGAGCAGTACTTC,CASSSLRGAIPHEQYF
TRBV12-3/TRBV12-4,-,TRBJ2-3,-,TGTGCCAGCAGTTTAGGGGGACCAGATACGCAGTATTTT,CASSLGGPDTQYF
TRBV5-6,-,TRBJ2-6,many,TGTGCCAGCAGCGGGGGCAGGGCCAACGTCCTGACTTTC,CASSGGRANVLTF
TRBV2,TRBD2,TRBJ2-1,few,TGTGCCAGCGGGGGGGACTTGAGCTCCTACAATGAGCAGTTCTTC,CASGGDLSSYNEQFF
TRBV27,TRBD1,TRBJ1-1,-,TGTGCCAGCAGTATCAGGGGGAGGAACACTGAAGCTTTCTTT,CASSIRGRNTEAFF
TRBV11-1,TRBD1,TRBJ1-1,many,TGTGCCAGCAGCGAGGGACAGACTTTCACTGAAGCTTTCTTT,CASSEGQTFTEAFF
TRBV7-9,-,TRBJ2-1,-,TGTGCCAGCAGCTTAGGGAGCTCCTACAATGAGCAGTTCTTC,CASSLGSSYNEQFF
TRBV7-3,-,TRBJ2-5,many,TGTGCCAGCAGCTTAAGTCGCGGGGAGACCCAGTACTTC,CASSLSRGETQYF
TRBV5-6,-,TRBJ2-2,many,TGTGCCAGCAGGCGGGGCACCGGGGAGCTGTTTTTT,CASRRGTGELFF
TRBV18,-,TRBJ2-2,many,TGTGCCAGCTCACCACCCAGGAGTTCCGGGGAGCTGTTTTTT,CASSPPRSSGELFF
TRBV24-1,TRBD2,TRBJ2-1,many,TGTGCCACCAGTCGGACTAGCGGGAGTTACAATGAGCAGTTCTTC,CATSRTSGSYNEQFF
TRBV5-1,-,TRBJ2-5,few,TGCGCCAGCAGCATGACTAATATTGGGTCGTGGGGGGAGACCCAGTACTTC,CASSMTNIGSWGETQYF
TRBV11-3,TRBD1,TRBJ2-3,many,TGTGCCAGCCAGACGGGAACAGGGGGCGAAGCAGATACGCAGTATTTT,CASQTGTGGEADTQYF
TRBV9,TRBD1,TRBJ2-2,few,TGTGCCAGCAGCTCCTCGACTCTAGGACAGGGGGCGAACACCGGGGAGCTGTTTTTT,CASSSSTLGQGANTGELFF
TRBV29-1,TRBD1,TRBJ1-1,many,TGCAGCGTGGACAGGGGGGGGTACACTGAAGCTTTCTTT,CSVDRGGYTEAFF
TRBV7-8,TRBD2,TRBJ2-1,many,TGTGCCAGCAGCCTCCGAACTAGCGGGGGGTACAATGAGCAGTTCTTC,CASSLRTSGGYNEQFF
TRBV5-1,TRBD2,TRBJ2-1,many,TGCGCCAGCAGCCGACTAGCGTCCAATGAGCAGTTCTTC,CASSRLASNEQFF
TRBV7-3,-,TRBJ1-1,many,TGTGCCAGCAGTTTGGGGACTTCTAGGGGGAACACTGAAGCTTTCTTT,CASSLGTSRGNTEAFF
TRBV28,TRBD1,TRBJ2-3,-,TGTGCCAGCAGAACTACAGGGGGCAGAGGCCGAATTAGCACAGATACGCAGTATTTT,CASRTTGGRGRISTDTQYF